This is a list of T cell receptor beta chains from one sample in a study of control samples from healthy donors and cancer patients. The method was immunoSEQ multiplex PCR; TCRdb's version includes in-frame clones alone and lacks a portion of them. The data hold some 150,000 clones, with 91% observed a single time. The material sequenced was blood. The origin of the receptors is a man younger than 45 in good health. The CDR3 runs from the conserved cysteine through the conserved F or W. The order of the fields is V gene, CDR3 protein.

V: TRBV7-6
CDR3: CASSLGAGGMAEAFF

V: TRBV5-4
CDR3: CASSQGLAGYNEQFF

V: TRBV7-8
CDR3: CASSGGDRTYNEQFF

V: TRBV5-1
CDR3: CASSLASSRTTEAFF

V: TRBV19
CDR3: CASSIGQGAYEQYF

V: TRBV11-3
CDR3: CASSLGGVSYNEQFF

V: TRBV6-6
CDR3: CASSPGGGNYGYTF

V: TRBV19
CDR3: CASSIGGNTEAFF

V: TRBV27
CDR3: CASSPLSRRMNTEAFF

V: TRBV18
CDR3: CASSPYRPGQGTYNEQFF

V: TRBV12-3/TRBV12-4
CDR3: CATGQGVEAFF

V: TRBV27
CDR3: CASSLFYRGRLVDYGYTF

V: TRBV27
CDR3: CASSLYRGNSPLHF

V: TRBV5-5
CDR3: CASSHQTGAGTEAFF

V: TRBV28
CDR3: CAGSGFSGGTGELFF

V: TRBV6-6
CDR3: CASSYPTTGEAFF

V: TRBV19
CDR3: CASSIDAGQGTDEQFF

V: TRBV7-8
CDR3: CASTLVVGNTEAFF

V: TRBV5-6
CDR3: CASSAGRGRTGYTF

V: TRBV21-1
CDR3: CASSKGKGVSNQPQHF

V: TRBV7-2
CDR3: CASSKTRGPGANVLTF

V: TRBV6-5
CDR3: CASSSGQGAFYGYTF

V: TRBV7-2
CDR3: CASSLPQGWNSPLHF

V: TRBV5-6
CDR3: CASQVTGNYGYTF

V: TRBV28
CDR3: CATCRQGAYSPLHF

V: TRBV14
CDR3: CASSQDPYGYTF

V: TRBV7-9
CDR3: CASSRSGGGSPLHF

V: TRBV5-5
CDR3: CASSLGLLGDTGEAFF

V: TRBV9
CDR3: CASSVGQGDTEAFF

V: TRBV2
CDR3: CASRLRGSNSYNEQFF

V: TRBV19
CDR3: CASHRDSNQPQHF

V: TRBV9
CDR3: CASSVDHGGTDTQYF

V: TRBV7-2
CDR3: CASSPRRRLAGGNEQFF

V: TRBV11-2
CDR3: CASSSSPEKLFF

V: TRBV28
CDR3: CASSSGTRPTDTQYF

V: TRBV25-1
CDR3: CASSVRGPSTDTQYF

V: TRBV28
CDR3: CASSLLTGELIQYF

V: TRBV19
CDR3: CASMDSSYEQYF

V: TRBV5-1
CDR3: CASSLEGPYEQYF

V: TRBV28
CDR3: CASSLIVTYNSPLHF

V: TRBV11-2
CDR3: CASSWDAADYGYTF

V: TRBV6-5
CDR3: CASSLTTTNEKLFF

V: TRBV5-1
CDR3: CASSWGTGDQPQHF

V: TRBV5-1
CDR3: CASSLPDNEQFF

V: TRBV2
CDR3: CASSLGQAPDTQYF

V: TRBV7-9
CDR3: CASSLGEGQLSGGRYEQYF

V: TRBV3-1/TRBV3-2
CDR3: CAVRGSGGYTF

V: TRBV6-5
CDR3: CASSYSTSGGANEQFF

V: TRBV19
CDR3: CASSIAGQFYEQYF

V: TRBV24-1
CDR3: CATSDPTGGKNIQYF

V: TRBV27
CDR3: CASSLAGSYGYTF

V: TRBV7-2
CDR3: CASSPLAHKTNEQFF

V: TRBV27
CDR3: CASSSRDTRPGANVLTF

V: TRBV7-2
CDR3: CASSLGDSSYEQYF

V: TRBV27
CDR3: CASSLEMRTGGVHNEQFF

V: TRBV27
CDR3: CASSPGVRESTEAFF